A single sample is the source of the 2 T cell receptor beta chains below, sequenced in a study of T cell repertoires in cytomegalovirus infection (dated by TCRdb to the late 2010s). In light of the paper, this sample's treatment or condition label describes: in vitro stimulation with specific CMV peptide epitopes to enrich CMV-specific T cells. No antigen has been identified for these receptors. Instrument used: Illumina HiSeq 1500. Starting from the raw public reads, TCRdb applied fastp trimming at Q25, assembled clones with MiXCR and retained in-frame beta chains. All rows with the same CDR3 protein become a single entry with the most common DNA and genes. For this sample there are roughly 68,000 distinct CDR3 sequences; 20% to 25% appear just once. The ten largest clones represent 60% to 75% of the sample. Specimen: CD8+ T cells from cultured PBMCs, collected from culture after CMV antigen stimulation. Receptors originate from a human donor in good health (CMV status not recorded). Some clones in this sample may be carry-over from other donors' samples.

The chain links TRBV7-2 to TRBJ2-3, with D possibly being TRBD1 or TRBD2 (5 bases each). Trimming removed 4 bases from V and 4 bases from J, with 15 bases in between. The CDR3 contains 15 residues. The V gene's germline CDR1 is SGHTA and CDR2 FQGNSA. The CDR3 reads CASSYFLGTSDTQYF. In nucleotides, the CDR3 is TGTGCCAGCAGCTATTTCCTTGGGACCTCAGATACGCAGTATTTT.

The chain uses TRBV30 and TRBJ2-3; D is unclear. V lost 0 bases and J lost 1, with 11 bases in between. The CDR3 is 15 residues long. The germline V gene encodes CDR1 GTSNPN and CDR2 SVGIG (reference sequence). The CDR3 coding sequence is TGTGCCTGGAGTGTAATGCTTCCTCGCACAGATACGCAGTATTTT. Translation gives CAWSVMLPRTDTQYF.